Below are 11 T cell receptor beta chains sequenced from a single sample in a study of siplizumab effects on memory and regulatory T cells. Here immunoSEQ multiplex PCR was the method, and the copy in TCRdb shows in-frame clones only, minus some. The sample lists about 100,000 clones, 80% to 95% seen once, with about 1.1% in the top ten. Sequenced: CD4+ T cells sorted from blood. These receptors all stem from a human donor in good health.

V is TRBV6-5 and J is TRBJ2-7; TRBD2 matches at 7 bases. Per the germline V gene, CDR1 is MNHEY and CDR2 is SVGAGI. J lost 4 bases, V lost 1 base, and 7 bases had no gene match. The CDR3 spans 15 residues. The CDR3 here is CASSYWSSGSYEQYF. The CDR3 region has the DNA TGTGCCAGCAGTTACTGGTCTAGCGGCTCGTACGAGCAGTACTTC.

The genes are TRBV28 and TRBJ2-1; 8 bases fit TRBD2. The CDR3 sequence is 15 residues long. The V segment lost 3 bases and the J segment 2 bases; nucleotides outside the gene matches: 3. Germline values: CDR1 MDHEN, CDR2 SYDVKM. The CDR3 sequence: CASSFTGRAYNEQFF. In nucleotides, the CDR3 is TGTGCCAGCAGTTTTACCGGGAGGGCCTACAATGAGCAGTTCTTC.

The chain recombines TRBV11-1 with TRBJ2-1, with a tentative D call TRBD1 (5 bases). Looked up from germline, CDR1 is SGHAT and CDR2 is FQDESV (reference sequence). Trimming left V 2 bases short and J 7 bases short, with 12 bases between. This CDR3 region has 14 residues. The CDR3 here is CASSLQGLGNEQFF. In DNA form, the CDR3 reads TGTGCCAGCAGCTTACAGGGTCTTGGGAATGAGCAGTTCTTC.

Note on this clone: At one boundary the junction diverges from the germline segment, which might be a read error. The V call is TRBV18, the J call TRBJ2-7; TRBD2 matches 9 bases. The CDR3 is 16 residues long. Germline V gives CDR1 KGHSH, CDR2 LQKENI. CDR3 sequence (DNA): TGTGCCAGCTCGCCACTGCGGGAGGGCCTTGCCTACGAGCAGTACTTC. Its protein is CASSPLREGLAYEQYF.

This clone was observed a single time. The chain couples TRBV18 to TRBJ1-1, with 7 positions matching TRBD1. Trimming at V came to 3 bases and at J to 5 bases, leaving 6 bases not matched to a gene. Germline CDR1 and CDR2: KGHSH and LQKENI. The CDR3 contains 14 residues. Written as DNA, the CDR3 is TGTGCCAGCTCACCCAGACAGGGCGCTACTGAAGCTTTCTTT. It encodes CASSPRQGATEAFF.

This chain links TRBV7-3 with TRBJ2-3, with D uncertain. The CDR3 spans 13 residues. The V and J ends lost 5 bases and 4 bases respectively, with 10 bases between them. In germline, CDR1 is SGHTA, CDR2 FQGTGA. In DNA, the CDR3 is TGTGCCAGCAGCCCCGAGAGCCCAGATACGCAGTATTTT. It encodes CASSPESPDTQYF.

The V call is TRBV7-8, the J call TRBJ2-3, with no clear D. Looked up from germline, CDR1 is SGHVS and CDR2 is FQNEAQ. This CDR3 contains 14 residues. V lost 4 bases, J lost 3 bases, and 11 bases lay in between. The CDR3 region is CASSSKGWTDTQYF. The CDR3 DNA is TGTGCCAGCAGCTCCAAAGGTTGGACAGATACGCAGTATTTT.

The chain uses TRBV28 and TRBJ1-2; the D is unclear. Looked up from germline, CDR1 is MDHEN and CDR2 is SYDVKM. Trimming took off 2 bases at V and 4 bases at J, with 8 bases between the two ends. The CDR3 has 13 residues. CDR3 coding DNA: TGTGCCAGCAGTTTACGGCAGATCTATGGCTACACCTTC. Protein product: CASSLRQIYGYTF.

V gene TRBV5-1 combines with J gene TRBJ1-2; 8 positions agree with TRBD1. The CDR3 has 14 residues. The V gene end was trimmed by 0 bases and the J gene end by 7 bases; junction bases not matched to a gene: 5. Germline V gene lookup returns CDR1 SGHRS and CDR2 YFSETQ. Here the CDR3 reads CASSLDGRGLGYTF. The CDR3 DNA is TGCGCCAGCAGCTTGGATGGCAGGGGGCTTGGCTACACCTTC.

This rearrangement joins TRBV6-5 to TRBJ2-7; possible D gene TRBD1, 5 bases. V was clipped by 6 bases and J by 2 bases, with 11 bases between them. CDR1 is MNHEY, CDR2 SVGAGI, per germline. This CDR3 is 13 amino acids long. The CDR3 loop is CASRSTDTYEQYF. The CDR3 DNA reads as TGTGCCAGCAGGTCGACAGATACCTACGAGCAGTACTTC.

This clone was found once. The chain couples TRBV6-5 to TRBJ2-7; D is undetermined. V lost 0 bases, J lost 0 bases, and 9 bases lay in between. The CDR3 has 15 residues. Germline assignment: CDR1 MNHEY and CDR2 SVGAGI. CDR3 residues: CASSYSSPSSYEQYF. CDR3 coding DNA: TGTGCCAGCAGTTACTCTTCTCCGAGCTCCTACGAGCAGTACTTC.